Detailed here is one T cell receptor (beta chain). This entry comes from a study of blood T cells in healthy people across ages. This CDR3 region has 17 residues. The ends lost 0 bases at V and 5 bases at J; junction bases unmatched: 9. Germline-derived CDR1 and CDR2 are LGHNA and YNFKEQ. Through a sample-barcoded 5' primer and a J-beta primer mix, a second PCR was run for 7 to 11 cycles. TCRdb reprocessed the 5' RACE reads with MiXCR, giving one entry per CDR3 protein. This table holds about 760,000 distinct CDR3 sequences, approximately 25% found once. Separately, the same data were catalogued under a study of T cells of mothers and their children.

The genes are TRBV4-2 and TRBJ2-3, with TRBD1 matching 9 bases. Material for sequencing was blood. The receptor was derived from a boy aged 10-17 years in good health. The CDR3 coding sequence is TGTGCCAGCAGCCAAGAGGTTGGACAGGGGTTTGGAGATACGCAGTATTTT. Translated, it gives CASSQEVGQGFGDTQYF.